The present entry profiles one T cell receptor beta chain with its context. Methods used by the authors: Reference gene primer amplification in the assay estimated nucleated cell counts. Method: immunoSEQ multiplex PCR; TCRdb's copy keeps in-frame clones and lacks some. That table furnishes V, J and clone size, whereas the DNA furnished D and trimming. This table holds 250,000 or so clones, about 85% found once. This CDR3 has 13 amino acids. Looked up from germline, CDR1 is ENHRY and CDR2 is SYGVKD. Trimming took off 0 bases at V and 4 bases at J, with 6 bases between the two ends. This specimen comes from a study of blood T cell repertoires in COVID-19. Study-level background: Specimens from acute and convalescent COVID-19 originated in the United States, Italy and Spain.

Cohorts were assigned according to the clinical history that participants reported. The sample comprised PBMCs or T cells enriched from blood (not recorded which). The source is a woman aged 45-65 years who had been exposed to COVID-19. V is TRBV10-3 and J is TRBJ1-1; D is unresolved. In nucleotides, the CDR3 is TGTGCCATCAGTGAGTCGAGTGGCACTGAAGCTTTCTTT. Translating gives CAISESSGTEAFF.